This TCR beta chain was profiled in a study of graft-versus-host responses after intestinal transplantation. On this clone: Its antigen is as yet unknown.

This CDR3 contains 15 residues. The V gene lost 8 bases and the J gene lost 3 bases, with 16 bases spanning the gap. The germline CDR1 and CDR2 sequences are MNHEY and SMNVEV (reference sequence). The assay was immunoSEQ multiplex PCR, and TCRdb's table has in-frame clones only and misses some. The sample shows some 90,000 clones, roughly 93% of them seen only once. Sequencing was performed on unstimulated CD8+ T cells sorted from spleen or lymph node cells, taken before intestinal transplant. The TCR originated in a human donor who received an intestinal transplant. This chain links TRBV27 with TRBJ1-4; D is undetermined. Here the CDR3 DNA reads TGTGCCAGCGCGGCTGGCCAGGACTCTAATGAAAAACTGTTTTTT. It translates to CASAAGQDSNEKLFF. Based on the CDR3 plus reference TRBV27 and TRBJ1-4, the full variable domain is EAQVTQNPRYLITVTGKKLTVTCSQNMNHEYMSWYRQDPGLGLRQIYYSMNVEVTDKGDVPEGYKVSRKEKRNFPLILESPSPNQTSLYFCASAAGQDSNEKLFFGSGTQLSVL.